These 20 T cell receptor beta chains came from one sample sequenced in a study of blood T cell repertoires in COVID-19. Some clones are missing from TCRdb's copy, which holds only in-frame ones; the method was immunoSEQ multiplex PCR. Of almost 200,000 clones listed, approximately 86% are singletons. The sequenced sample was peripheral blood. The receptors shown here come from a man in his fifties or sixties with COVID-19, enrolled during active disease.

This chain joins TRBV6-4 and TRBJ2-4, with no clear D. Trimming took off 3 bases at V and 0 bases at J, with 6 bases between the two ends. Germline CDR1 is MRHNA and CDR2 is SNTAGT. This CDR3 is built from 14 residues. CDR3 in amino acids: CASSDELAKNIQYF. The CDR3 DNA reads TGTGCCAGCAGTGATGAACTAGCCAAAAACATTCAGTACTTC.

The chain uses TRBV2 and TRBJ1-3, with TRBD1 as a possible D gene (6 bases). CDR3 length equals 14 residues. Germline V gives CDR1 SNHLY, CDR2 FYNNEI. The ends were cut back, 4 bases at V and 4 bases at J, with 11 bases in the middle. CDR3 loop: CASSVSGEGNTIYF. The CDR3 DNA reads TGTGCCAGCAGTGTGTCAGGGGAAGGAAACACCATATATTTT. Variable domain in full (rest from reference TRBV2 and TRBJ1-3): EPEVTQTPSHQVTQMGQEVILRCVPISNHLYFYWYRQILGQKVEFLVSFYNNEISEKSEIFDDQFSVERPDGSNFTLKIRSTKLEDSAMYFCASSVSGEGNTIYFGEGSWLTVV.

V and J are TRBV9 and TRBJ1-3; TRBD1 aligns across 8 bases. The germline CDR1 and CDR2 sequences are SGDLS and YYNGEE. V lost 8 bases, J lost 0 bases, and 1 base stayed unmatched. The CDR3 loop spans 13 amino acids. CDR3 in DNA: TGTGCCAGTGACAGGGGCTCTGGAAACACCATATATTTT. This sequence encodes CASDRGSGNTIYF.

The gene calls are TRBV30 and TRBJ1-2; D possibly corresponds to TRBD1 (6 bases). Germline-derived CDR1 and CDR2 are GTSNPN and SVGIG (reference sequence). CDR3 length: 13 amino acids. Trimming stripped 2 bases from V and 2 bases from J, with 9 bases between. CDR3 in DNA: TGTGCCTGGAGTCGGGACACGAACTATGGCTACACCTTC. This codes for CAWSRDTNYGYTF. Filled out from reference TRBV30 and TRBJ1-2, the complete variable domain reads SQTIHQWPATLVQPVGSPLSLECTVEGTSNPNLYWYRQAAGRGLQLLFYSVGIGQISSEVPQNLSASRPQDRQFILSSKKLLLSDSGFYLCAWSRDTNYGYTFGSGTRLTVV.

The V and J genes are TRBV12-3 or TRBV12-4 and TRBJ1-1, with D hard to call. V lost 4 bases, J lost 11 bases, and 11 bases lay in between. The CDR3 sequence is 11 residues long. DNA of the CDR3: TGTGCCAGCAGTTCTTCTCTTCGGGCTTTCTTT. Its translation is CASSSSLRAFF.

This clone was detected only a few times. CDR3 loop: CASSLGTEVQPQHF. CDR3 nucleotide sequence: TGTGCCAGCAGCCTCGGGACAGAGGTTCAGCCCCAGCATTTT. The genes are TRBV28 and TRBJ1-5, with 7 bases that match TRBD1. V shed 6 bases and J 6 bases; nucleotides not matched to a gene: 8. Germline-derived CDR1 and CDR2 are MDHEN and SYDVKM. This CDR3 spans 14 amino acids.

The rearrangement links TRBV6-7 to TRBJ1-5, with TRBD1 identical over 8 bases. TRBV6-7 is given ORF status, its function remaining uncertain. Trimming removed 0 bases from V and 6 bases from J; junction bases left unmatched: 16. This CDR3 spans 19 amino acids. CDR3 DNA sequence: TGTGCCAGCAGTTACTCGAAACCAATCTGGGGACAGGAGGTTCAGCCCCAGCATTTT. Protein sequence: CASSYSKPIWGQEVQPQHF.

This clone was seen a single time. The chain employs TRBV5-1 and TRBJ2-1; a possible D gene is TRBD2 (6 bases). Germline CDR1 is SGHRS and CDR2 is YFSETQ. CDR3 length equals 13 residues. The V and J ends lost 4 bases and 6 bases respectively, with 11 bases between them. In nucleotides, the CDR3 is TGCGCCAGCAGCGAACCTAGCGTCAATGAGCAGTTCTTC. It specifies CASSEPSVNEQFF.

The chain has TRBV18 and TRBJ1-2, with 7 nucleotides matching TRBD1. The CDR3 has 17 residues. V trimming: 6 bases; J trimming: 0 bases; junction bases outside the gene matches: 13. Germline-derived CDR1 and CDR2 are KGHSH and LQKENI. The CDR3 region has the DNA TGTGCCAGCTCGGACACCTCACGGACAGGTTCTAACTATGGCTACACCTTC. Translation: CASSDTSRTGSNYGYTF.

The rearrangement joins TRBV28 to TRBJ2-7, with 7 bases identical to TRBD2. The CDR3 runs to 19 residues. The ends lost 8 bases at V and 1 base at J; junction bases unmatched: 23. Germline-derived CDR1 and CDR2 are MDHEN and SYDVKM. The CDR3 region is CASRDIVRWAGDKSYEQYF. CDR3 nucleotides: TGTGCCAGCCGTGATATCGTTCGTTGGGCGGGAGATAAATCCTACGAGCAGTACTTC.

V is TRBV19 and J is TRBJ1-2, with 9 bases aligning to TRBD1. V lost 3 bases and J lost 0; bases outside the gene matches: 2. The germline V gene encodes CDR1 LNHDA and CDR2 SQIVND (reference sequence). This CDR3 has 15 amino acids. Written as DNA, the CDR3 is TGTGCCAGTAGTATTGACAGGGGGACTAACTATGGCTACACCTTC. Its translation is CASSIDRGTNYGYTF.

The chain joins TRBV5-1 to TRBJ1-1; possible D gene TRBD1, 5 bases. CDR3 length: 14 amino acids. Trimming removed 4 bases at V and 1 base at J, with 11 bases between. From germline, CDR1 is SGHRS and CDR2 YFSETQ. The CDR3 loop is CASSPNGGNTEAFF. For the CDR3, the DNA is TGCGCCAGCAGCCCAAACGGGGGGAACACTGAAGCTTTCTTT.

The rearrangement uses TRBV19 and TRBJ1-2, with TRBD1 identical over 7 bases. The CDR3 is made up of 14 amino acids. Per the germline V gene, CDR1 is LNHDA and CDR2 is SQIVND (reference sequence). Trimming at V came to 9 bases and at J to 3 bases, leaving 10 bases not matched to a gene. The CDR3 protein is CASSQSRGDYGYTF. CDR3 sequence (DNA): TGTGCCAGCTCCCAGAGCAGGGGGGACTATGGCTACACCTTC.

The CDR3 DNA reads as TGCGCCAGCAGCCCGACAGGGGGTAAAACCGGGGAGCTGTTTTTT. Translated: CASSPTGGKTGELFF. The chain uses TRBV5-1 and TRBJ2-2; 9 bases fit TRBD1. J was trimmed by 5 bases and V by 4 bases; bases with no gene match: 6. There are 15 residues in the CDR3. CDR1 and CDR2 (germline): SGHRS, YFSETQ. Looking up the rest from reference TRBV5-1 and TRBJ2-2 gives the full variable domain: KAGVTQTPRYLIKTRGQQVTLSCSPISGHRSVSWYQQTPGQGLQFLFEYFSETQRNKGNFPGRFSGRQFSNSRSEMNVSTLELGDSALYLCASSPTGGKTGELFFGEGSRLTVL.

The chain employs TRBV3-1 (or the pseudogene TRBV3-2) and TRBJ2-3; 7 bases are a match to TRBD2. The CDR3 is made up of 15 amino acids. The V gene's germline CDR1 is LGHDT and CDR2 YNNKEL (reference sequence). Trimming took 8 bases from V and 2 from J; bases not matched to a gene: 10. Here the CDR3 DNA reads TGTGCCAGCTCCCCGAGGCTAGCGGACACAGATACGCAGTATTTT. Encoded protein: CASSPRLADTDTQYF.

This chain joins TRBV7-8 and TRBJ1-1; a possible D gene is TRBD1 (6 bases). This CDR3 comprises 13 residues. The germline V gene encodes CDR1 SGHVS and CDR2 FQNEAQ. V lost 5 bases and J lost 5, with 12 bases in between. CDR3 coding DNA: TGTGCCAGCAGCCAAGAGGGGGATACTGAAGCTTTCTTT. Translation gives CASSQEGDTEAFF.

DNA for the CDR3: TGTGCCAGCAGCATGGGACAGGCCCGCAATCAGCCCCAGCATTTT. This encodes CASSMGQARNQPQHF. The V call is TRBV7-2, the J call TRBJ1-5; TRBD1 agrees at 8 bases. This CDR3 is 15 amino acids long. J lost 2 bases, V lost 5 bases, and 5 bases had no gene match. Per the germline V gene, CDR1 is SGHTA and CDR2 is FQGNSA. Full variable domain (remainder filled in from reference TRBV7-2 and TRBJ1-5): GAGVSQSPSNKVTEKGKDVELRCDPISGHTALYWYRQSLGQGLEFLIYFQGNSAPDKSGLPSDRFSAERTGGSVSTLTIQRTQQEDSAVYLCASSMGQARNQPQHFGDGTRLSIL.

The V and J genes are TRBV28 and TRBJ1-2; a weak D match, TRBD1 (6 bases). This CDR3 is built from 15 residues. The V and J ends lost 5 bases and 4 bases respectively, with 17 bases between them. Germline values: CDR1 MDHEN, CDR2 SYDVKM. The CDR3 protein is CASSTLGGGGYGYTF. The CDR3 nucleotides are TGTGCCAGCAGTACCCTGGGGGGGGGCGGCTATGGCTACACCTTC.

This chain links TRBV5-1 with TRBJ1-1; 8 bases fit TRBD1. This CDR3 region has 15 residues. J lost 1 base, V lost 2 bases, and 4 bases had no gene match. The germline CDR1 and CDR2 sequences are SGHRS and YFSETQ. The CDR3 DNA reads as TGCGCCAGCAGCTTCCGGGACAGGAGGAACACTGAAGCTTTCTTT. Translated: CASSFRDRRNTEAFF.

The chain links TRBV3-1 (or the pseudogene TRBV3-2) to TRBJ1-5; TRBD1 matches at 10 bases. Germline V gene lookup returns CDR1 LGHDT and CDR2 YNNKEL (reference sequence). J was trimmed by 0 bases and V by 1 base; bases with no gene match: 6. This CDR3 has 18 residues. The CDR3, as DNA: TGTGCCAGCAGCCAAGGAGGACAGGGGGGAATTAGCAATCAGCCCCAGCATTTT. Its protein product is CASSQGGQGGISNQPQHF.